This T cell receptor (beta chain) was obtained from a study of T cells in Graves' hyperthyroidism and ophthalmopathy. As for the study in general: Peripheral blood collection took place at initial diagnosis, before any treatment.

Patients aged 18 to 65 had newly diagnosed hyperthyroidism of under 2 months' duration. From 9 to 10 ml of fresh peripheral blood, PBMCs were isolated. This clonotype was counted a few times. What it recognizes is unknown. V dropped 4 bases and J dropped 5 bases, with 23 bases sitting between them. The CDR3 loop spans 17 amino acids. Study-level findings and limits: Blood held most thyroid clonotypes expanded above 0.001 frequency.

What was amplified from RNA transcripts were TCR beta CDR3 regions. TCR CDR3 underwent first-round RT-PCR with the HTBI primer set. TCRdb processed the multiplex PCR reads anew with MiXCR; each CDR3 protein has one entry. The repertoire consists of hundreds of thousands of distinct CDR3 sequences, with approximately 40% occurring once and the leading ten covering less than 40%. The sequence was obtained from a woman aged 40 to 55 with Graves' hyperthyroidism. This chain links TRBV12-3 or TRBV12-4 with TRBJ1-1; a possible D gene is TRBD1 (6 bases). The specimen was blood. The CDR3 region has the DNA TGTGCCAGCAGTTCGAAACACTGGGGGCGGAATGGGACTGAAGCTTTCTTT. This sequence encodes CASSSKHWGRNGTEAFF.